These 20 T cell receptor beta chains were all obtained from the same sample, sequenced in a study of T cell responses to AZD1222 COVID-19 vaccine. Here immunoSEQ multiplex PCR was the method, and the copy in TCRdb shows in-frame clones only, minus some. The sample shows approximately 150,000 clones, 90% of them seen only once. Sequencing was performed on peripheral blood, taken 28 days after the second AZD1222 dose. The receptor set was obtained from an adult who received the AZD1222 COVID-19 vaccine.

The chain employs TRBV2 and TRBJ1-5; TRBD1 matches at 9 bases. Germline CDR1 SNHLY, CDR2 FYNNEI. The CDR3 contains 15 residues. J lost 5 bases, V lost 5 bases, and 7 bases had no gene match. CDR3 DNA: TGTGCCAGCAGTTCCGGGACAGGGACTGATCAGCCCCAGCATTTT. This translates into CASSSGTGTDQPQHF.

The chain combines TRBV11-2 with TRBJ2-7; D is unresolved. Trimming stripped 5 bases from V and 2 bases from J, with 13 bases between. Germline V gene data show CDR1 as SGHAT and CDR2 as FQNNGV. CDR3 size: 14 residues. The CDR3 DNA reads as TGTGCCAGCAGCCCATCGGACGGACCCTACGAGCAGTACTTC. This codes for CASSPSDGPYEQYF.

This chain joins TRBV3-1 (or the pseudogene TRBV3-2) and TRBJ2-1; 12 positions agree with TRBD1. Germline CDR1 reads LGHDT; CDR2 reads YNNKEL (reference sequence). The CDR3 runs 15 residues. V dropped 5 bases and J dropped 8; count of bases not matched to a gene: 7. CDR3 sequence (DNA): TGTGCCAGCAGCTTTCCGGGACAGGGGGCCTATGAGCAGTTCTTC. Protein product: CASSFPGQGAYEQFF.

The chain carries TRBV19 and TRBJ1-1; perhaps TRBD1 as D (5 bases). V was cut by 7 bases and J by 6 bases, with 12 bases left in between. This CDR3 region has 12 residues. CDR1 LNHDA and CDR2 SQIVND come from the germline V gene (reference sequence). CDR3 loop: CASILDRPEAFF. Here the CDR3 DNA reads TGTGCCAGTATCCTCGACAGACCTGAAGCTTTCTTT. Full variable domain (outside the CDR3, taken from reference TRBV19 and TRBJ1-1): DGGITQSPKYLFRKEGQNVTLSCEQNLNHDAMYWYRQDPGQGLRLIYYSQIVNDFQKGDIAEGYSVSREKKESFPLTVTSAQKNPTAFYLCASILDRPEAFFGQGTRLTVV.

The chain recombines TRBV6-5 with TRBJ1-1; TRBD1 matches at 7 bases. The germline gives CDR1 MNHEY, CDR2 SVGAGI. V was pared by 6 bases and J by 1 base, with 5 bases of the junction left unmatched. The CDR3 runs to 14 residues. CDR3 sequence reads: CASSQRGQNTEAFF. The DNA of the CDR3 is TGTGCCAGCAGCCAAAGGGGGCAGAACACTGAAGCTTTCTTT.

The chain carries TRBV7-2 and TRBJ1-1, with 7 nucleotides matching TRBD1. Germline V gene data show CDR1 as SGHTA and CDR2 as FQGNSA. The CDR3 totals 15 residues. The trim removed 2 bases at V and 1 base at J, leaving 4 bases unmatched. CDR3 sequence (DNA): TGTGCCAGCAGCTTATGGGGACAGAGGAACACTGAAGCTTTCTTT. It encodes CASSLWGQRNTEAFF.

This clone came up once. The V call is TRBV12-3 or TRBV12-4, the J call TRBJ2-7, with 7 bases aligning to TRBD2. With V trimmed by 4 bases and J by 4 bases, 1 base remained unmatched. The CDR3 is 12 residues long. The CDR3 DNA is TGTGCCAGCAGTTGGACTAGGTACGAGCAGTACTTC. Protein: CASSWTRYEQYF.

CDR3 residues: CSASDRVYEQYF. As DNA, the CDR3 is TGCAGTGCTAGTGACAGGGTCTACGAGCAGTACTTC. The rearrangement links TRBV20-1 to TRBJ2-7, with 7 bases identical to TRBD1. Trimming at V came to 3 bases and at J to 3 bases, leaving 2 bases not matched to a gene. The CDR3 extends over 12 amino acids. Germline CDR1 DFQATT, CDR2 SNEGSKA (reference sequence).

The count of this clone is one. J is TRBJ1-6 and V is TRBV7-2, with 10 nucleotides matching TRBD1. The CDR3 sequence is 17 residues long. The junction had 13 bases not matched to a gene; V was cut back by 4 bases and J by 10 bases. CDR1 SGHTA and CDR2 FQGNSA come from the germline V gene. CDR3 DNA sequence: TGTGCCAGCAGCTCGAACACTCGACAGGGGGCAGGGTCACCCCTCCACTTT. This translates into CASSSNTRQGAGSPLHF.

The rearrangement uses TRBV11-2 and TRBJ1-1, with D unresolved. Trimming left V 5 bases short and J 0 bases short, with 13 bases between. This CDR3 spans 15 amino acids. Germline assignment: CDR1 SGHAT and CDR2 FQNNGV. CDR3 sequence reads: CASSLIRGMNTEAFF. CDR3 in DNA: TGTGCCAGCAGCCTAATTCGGGGTATGAACACTGAAGCTTTCTTT.

The J gene is TRBJ2-1, the V gene TRBV9, with TRBD1 matching over 9 bases. The CDR3 is 14 amino acids. The germline V gene encodes CDR1 SGDLS and CDR2 YYNGEE. Trimming removed 6 bases from V and 4 bases from J; junction bases left unmatched: 5. CDR3 sequence (DNA): TGTGCCAGCACTGGGACAGGGATGTACAATGAGCAGTTCTTC. Residues: CASTGTGMYNEQFF.

The rearrangement uses TRBV2 and TRBJ2-2; possibly TRBD1 or TRBD2 for D (6 bases each). The V and J ends lost 8 bases and 3 bases respectively, with 22 bases between them. This CDR3 comprises 17 residues. Germline CDR1 SNHLY, CDR2 FYNNEI. The CDR3 protein is CASGDISGAAYTGELFF. The CDR3 region has the DNA TGTGCCAGCGGGGACATATCGGGGGCGGCGTACACCGGGGAGCTGTTTTTT.

This rearrangement joins TRBV10-1 to TRBJ2-2; D is unresolved. The V gene's germline CDR1 is WNHNN and CDR2 SYGVQD (reference sequence). V was clipped by 3 bases and J by 5 bases, with 7 bases between them. The CDR3 is made up of 13 amino acids. CDR3 loop: CASSDGRTGELFF. The CDR3 coding sequence is TGCGCCAGCAGTGATGGAAGGACCGGGGAGCTGTTTTTT.

The J gene is TRBJ2-3, the V gene TRBV27, with TRBD2 matching 14 bases. The CDR3 length is 21 residues. Trimming cost V 5 bases and J 2 bases; bases outside gene matches: 18. Germline V lookup: CDR1 MNHEY, CDR2 SMNVEV (reference sequence). CDR3 region: CASSLIGPGLAGEWVTDTQYF. DNA for the CDR3: TGTGCCAGCAGTCTAATAGGGCCGGGACTAGCGGGAGAGTGGGTCACAGATACGCAGTATTTT.

The chain uses TRBV9 and TRBJ2-1, with D unclear. V was shortened by 0 bases and J by 0 bases, with 13 bases between the two germline ends. CDR3 length: 17 residues. In germline, CDR1 is SGDLS, CDR2 YYNGEE. CDR3 in amino acids: CASSVESGSSSYNEQFF. The CDR3 DNA reads TGTGCCAGCAGCGTAGAGTCGGGCTCTAGCTCCTACAATGAGCAGTTCTTC.

The V and J genes are TRBV2 and TRBJ2-1, with 7 positions matching TRBD2. With V trimmed by 7 bases and J by 0 bases, 6 bases remained unmatched. This CDR3 region has 15 residues. The germline CDR1 and CDR2 sequences are SNHLY and FYNNEI. CDR3 in DNA: TGTGCCAGCATTGGGGGGAGGGCCTCCTACAATGAGCAGTTCTTC. This translates into CASIGGRASYNEQFF.

V usage is TRBV7-6 and J usage is TRBJ2-3; a possible D gene is TRBD2 (5 bases). Germline V gene lookup returns CDR1 SGHVS and CDR2 FNYEAQ. Deletions cut 1 base from V and 0 bases from J, with 17 bases between. The length of the CDR3 is 18 residues. DNA for the CDR3: TGTGCCAGCAGCTTAGGGATTCCTAGCTCTATTAGCACAGATACGCAGTATTTT. Protein: CASSLGIPSSISTDTQYF.

The CDR3: CASTLLAVGSPLHF. The DNA of the CDR3 is TGTGCCAGCACCCTTTTAGCGGTTGGCTCACCCCTCCACTTT. The chain recombines TRBV7-2 with TRBJ1-6; D is ambiguous. The germline CDR1 and CDR2 sequences are SGHTA and FQGNSA. This CDR3 has 14 amino acids. Between the trimmed V and J ends, which lost 7 bases and 10 bases, there was a span of 17 bases.

The rearrangement links TRBV7-9 to TRBJ1-4, with 7 bases that match TRBD1. CDR3 length: 13 amino acids. The germline CDR1 and CDR2 sequences are SEHNR and FQNEAQ (reference sequence). The V and J ends lost 7 bases and 5 bases, in that order; junction bases with no gene match: 4. The CDR3 bases are TGTGCCAGCACCGACAGGGACAATGAAAAACTGTTTTTT. Translated, it gives CASTDRDNEKLFF.

The V call is TRBV18, the J call TRBJ2-5, with D perhaps matching TRBD2 (6 bases). The germline gives CDR1 KGHSH, CDR2 LQKENI. The CDR3 contains 13 residues. V gave up 3 bases and J gave up 3 bases, with 8 bases separating them. The CDR3 DNA reads TGTGCCAGCTCACCCGGGGGAGAAGAGACCCAGTACTTC. This sequence encodes CASSPGGEETQYF.